These 22 T cell receptor beta chains share one sample of origin, sequenced in a study of T cells in Graves' hyperthyroidism and ophthalmopathy (dated by TCRdb to about 2019). Library method: multiplex PCR. For sequencing, an Illumina HiSeq 2000 was employed. TCR beta CDR3 regions were amplified from RNA transcripts. The TCR CDR3 was subjected to a first round of RT-PCR using the HTBI primer set and the Qiagen OneStep RT-PCR kit. TCRdb reprocessing: public reads trimmed at Q25 with fastp, clones called with MiXCR, in-frame beta chains kept. Each CDR3 protein appears once, grouped with its most common genes and DNA. The sample contains fewer than 850,000 distinct CDR3 sequences, around a sixth of them found a single time. 15% to 18% of the sample lies in the top ten. The sample comprised blood. All receptors derive from a man in his forties or fifties with Graves' hyperthyroidism.

A remark on this clonotype: Germline is not matched at one junction end, which may reflect a read error. The J gene is TRBJ1-1, the V gene TRBV20-1, with 7 positions matching TRBD1. Germline loops: CDR1 DFQATT, CDR2 SNEGSKA (reference sequence). The CDR3 runs to 14 residues. The CDR3 is CSAPEQGLDTDAFF. CDR3 DNA sequence: TGCAGTGCTCCCGAACAGGGGTTGGACACTGATGCTTTCTTT.

This clonotype was found a few times. The chain carries TRBV28 and TRBJ2-1; possible D gene TRBD2, 6 bases. The germline gives CDR1 MDHEN, CDR2 SYDVKM. With 5 bases removed from V and 6 bases from J, the gap between germline ends came to 20 bases. CDR3 length: 16 residues. CDR3 coding DNA: TGTGCCAGCAGTGCCCCTTTTTCGGGAGACCGCAATGAGCAGTTCTTC. Translated, it gives CASSAPFSGDRNEQFF.

This clonotype was observed many times. This chain uses TRBV2 with TRBJ2-1, with TRBD2 as a possible D gene (7 bases). Germline V gene sequence: CDR1 SNHLY, CDR2 FYNNEI. The V end lost 8 bases, the J end lost 6 bases, and 17 bases lay between the germline ends. The CDR3 is 14 residues long. CDR3: CASGLRGGPNEQFF. CDR3 in DNA: TGTGCCAGCGGCCTCAGGGGAGGGCCCAATGAGCAGTTCTTC.

The table lists this clonotype with many counts. This chain uses TRBV2 with TRBJ1-1, with 8 positions matching TRBD1. Germline lookup yields CDR1 SNHLY and CDR2 FYNNEI. Unmatched junction bases numbered 8, after V lost 4 bases and J lost 4 bases. There are 15 residues in the CDR3. CDR3 protein: CASSGITGGGTEAFF. For the CDR3, the DNA is TGTGCCAGCAGTGGAATTACAGGGGGAGGCACTGAAGCTTTCTTT. The full variable domain, completed using reference TRBV2 and TRBJ1-1, is EPEVTQTPSHQVTQMGQEVILRCVPISNHLYFYWYRQILGQKVEFLVSFYNNEISEKSEIFDDQFSVERPDGSNFTLKIRSTKLEDSAMYFCASSGITGGGTEAFFGQGTRLTVV.

A remark on this clonotype: Likely a read error: the CDR3 ends without its conserved phenylalanine or tryptophan. The V gene is TRBV3-1, the J gene TRBJ2-1, with TRBD2 matching over 16 bases. In germline, CDR1 is LGHDT, CDR2 YNNKEL (reference sequence). The CDR3 is 20 amino acids. Trimming took 2 bases from V and 1 from J; bases not matched to a gene: 8. CDR3 DNA: TGTGCCAGCAGCCAACCGGGGACTAGCGGGAGGGCCACGTCCTACAATGAGCAGTTCTCC. This gives the protein CASSQPGTSGRATSYNEQFS.

A few counts support this clonotype. This may be a read error: a much more frequent sequence differs by one nucleotide. The chain employs TRBV7-9 and TRBJ2-1; the D gene is possibly TRBD2 (6 bases). This CDR3 is 15 amino acids long. Germline values: CDR1 SEHNR, CDR2 FQNEAQ (reference sequence). CDR3 bases: TGTGCCAGCAGCTTAGACGCGGGACCCTACAATGAGCAGTCCTTC. Encoded protein: CASSLDAGPYNEQSF.

This sequence joins TRBV19 and TRBJ2-6; 8 bases are shared with TRBD1. The V segment lost 7 bases and the J segment 0 bases; nucleotides outside the gene matches: 11. CDR3 length: 18 amino acids. CDR1 is LNHDA and CDR2 is SQIVND in the germline V gene (reference sequence). This chain's CDR3 is CASNTLGTGSSGANVLTF. CDR3 sequence (DNA): TGTGCCAGTAATACTCTAGGGACAGGAAGCTCTGGGGCCAACGTCCTGACTTTC.

In its sample, this clonotype was seen many times. The V gene is TRBV10-3, the J gene TRBJ2-1; 11 bases line up with TRBD2. Germline trimming cut 6 bases from V and 6 bases from J; bases unmatched to any gene: 4. The CDR3 runs to 14 residues. Germline V lookup: CDR1 ENHRY, CDR2 SYGVKD. The CDR3 DNA is TGTGCCATCAGCGGACTAGCGGGCATCAATGAGCAGTTCTTC. This sequence encodes CAISGLAGINEQFF.

This clonotype was recorded a few times. J is TRBJ2-1 and V is TRBV25-1; 7 bases are shared with TRBD2. The ends lost 6 bases at V and 5 bases at J; junction bases unmatched: 10. The germline V gene encodes CDR1 MGHDK and CDR2 SYGVNS. This CDR3 has 15 amino acids. The DNA of the CDR3 is TGTGCCAGCAGGCAAACCGGGACTACAAACAATGAGCAGTTCTTC. Protein product: CASRQTGTTNNEQFF.

This clonotype was counted at least ten times. The V gene is TRBV27, the J gene TRBJ2-6; 9 nucleotides match TRBD1. J gave up 4 bases and V 5 bases, and 9 bases lay outside the gene matches. CDR1 and CDR2 from the germline V gene are MNHEY and SMNVEV (reference sequence). This CDR3 is 17 amino acids long. The CDR3 DNA sequence: TGTGCCAGCAGTCCCGGGACAGGGCTAATGGGGGCCAACGTCCTGACTTTC. This translates into CASSPGTGLMGANVLTF.

This clonotype was observed at least ten times. This chain uses TRBV6-5 with TRBJ2-7; tentatively, D is TRBD1 (5 bases). Germline V CDR1 and CDR2: MNHEY, SVGAGI. The V gene lost 0 bases and the J gene lost 1 base, with 7 bases spanning the gap. CDR3 length: 14 amino acids. The CDR3 spells CASSYSDSSYEQYF. The CDR3 coding sequence is TGTGCCAGCAGTTACTCCGACAGTTCCTACGAGCAGTACTTC.

In the case of this clonotype: At one end, the junction sequence differs from germline, possibly due to a read error. V gene TRBV12-3 or TRBV12-4 combines with J gene TRBJ2-1; TRBD2 agrees at 7 bases. The CDR3 spans 16 residues. The CDR3 DNA follows: TGTGCCAGCAGCTGGGGACTATCGGGAATCAACAATGAGCAGTGCTTC. It yields the protein CASSWGLSGINNEQCF.

This clonotype was recorded many times. The chain joins TRBV12-3 or TRBV12-4 to TRBJ1-1; D is uncertain. The CDR3 covers 13 residues. V lost 3 bases to trimming and J lost 4 bases, with 9 bases between them. The CDR3 reads CASSFRVGTEAFF. The CDR3 DNA reads TGTGCCAGCAGTTTTCGGGTTGGCACTGAAGCTTTCTTT.

In its sample, this clonotype was seen many times. This rearrangement joins TRBV10-2 to TRBJ2-7; D is possibly TRBD2 (7 bases). CDR1 is WSHSY, CDR2 SAAADI, per germline. Trimming took 3 bases from V and 5 from J, leaving 20 bases between them. This CDR3 is 16 amino acids long. CDR3 in DNA: TGCGCCAGCAGTGATCTAATGGGGAGGGGGACGGACGAGCAGTACTTC. As protein: CASSDLMGRGTDEQYF.

The CDR3 here is CASSPDRLATNEKLFF. DNA of the CDR3: TGCGCCAGCAGCCCGGACAGGTTAGCAACTAATGAAAAACTGTTTTTT. The V gene is TRBV4-1, the J gene TRBJ1-4; TRBD1 matches 7 bases. Germline V lookup: CDR1 MGHRA, CDR2 YSYEKL. The junction had 5 bases not matched to a gene; V was cut back by 4 bases and J by 0 bases. This CDR3 contains 16 residues.

This clonotype was counted many times. The rearrangement joins TRBV7-3 to TRBJ2-1; a possible D gene is TRBD1 (5 bases). The CDR3 spans 16 residues. The V end lost 5 bases, the J end lost 10 bases, and 24 bases lay between the germline ends. CDR1 SGHTA and CDR2 FQGTGA come from the germline V gene. DNA for the CDR3: TGTGCCAGCAGCCAAGGCCCCCAGGTCCCACCAGGGGAGCAGTTCTTC. Its translation is CASSQGPQVPPGEQFF.

This clonotype was recorded at least ten times. The chain employs TRBV28 and TRBJ1-2; 10 positions agree with TRBD1. The CDR3 loop spans 16 amino acids. V lost 5 bases and J lost 4; bases outside the gene matches: 10. The germline CDR1 and CDR2 sequences are MDHEN and SYDVKM. The DNA of the CDR3 is TGTGCCAGCAGTCCCGGGACAGGGGCCCTGGGCTATGGCTACACCTTC. Residues: CASSPGTGALGYGYTF.

This clonotype was seen ten or more times. CDR3 residues: CASRGLAGVPDTQYF. In nucleotides, the CDR3 is TGTGCCAGCAGGGGACTAGCGGGAGTGCCAGATACGCAGTATTTT. The genes are TRBV27 and TRBJ2-3, with 14 bases identical to TRBD2. CDR1 is MNHEY and CDR2 is SMNVEV in the germline V gene (reference sequence). J lost 4 bases, V lost 6 bases, and 3 bases had no gene match. The CDR3 is 15 residues long.

The V and J genes are TRBV28 and TRBJ1-1; D unclear. V was cut by 5 bases and J by 5 bases, with 12 bases left in between. From germline, CDR1 is MDHEN and CDR2 SYDVKM. The CDR3 spans 13 residues. The CDR3: CASSVSGVTEAFF. In DNA, the CDR3 is TGTGCCAGCAGTGTCAGTGGGGTTACTGAAGCTTTCTTT.

This clonotype was counted a few times. The gene calls are TRBV20-1 and TRBJ2-1; 10 positions match TRBD2. Losses at the gene ends were 5 bases for V and 4 bases for J; bases not matched to a gene: 11. The CDR3 covers 16 residues. The germline CDR1 and CDR2 sequences are DFQATT and SNEGSKA (reference sequence). CDR3 region: CSAYISTSGYYNEQFF. CDR3 coding DNA: TGCAGTGCTTACATATCGACTAGCGGGTATTACAATGAGCAGTTCTTC.

This clonotype was seen ten or more times. The chain uses TRBV28 and TRBJ2-1, with 7 bases matching TRBD1. The J segment lost 2 bases and the V segment lost 5 bases, leaving 12 bases of the junction unmatched. This CDR3 comprises 17 residues. Germline lookup yields CDR1 MDHEN and CDR2 SYDVKM. CDR3 bases: TGTGCCAGCAGTGCGCCACAGGGGTTTAGAACCTACAATGAGCAGTTCTTC. The encoded protein is CASSAPQGFRTYNEQFF.

This clonotype showed up many times. This chain uses TRBV7-2 with TRBJ2-7; TRBD2 matches at 13 bases. CDR1 SGHTA and CDR2 FQGNSA come from the germline V gene. Trimming cost V 6 bases and J 7 bases; bases outside gene matches: 6. The CDR3 length is 14 residues. Here the CDR3 reads CASRRTSGSLEQYF. The CDR3 region has the DNA TGTGCCAGCAGACGGACTAGCGGGAGTTTAGAGCAGTACTTC.